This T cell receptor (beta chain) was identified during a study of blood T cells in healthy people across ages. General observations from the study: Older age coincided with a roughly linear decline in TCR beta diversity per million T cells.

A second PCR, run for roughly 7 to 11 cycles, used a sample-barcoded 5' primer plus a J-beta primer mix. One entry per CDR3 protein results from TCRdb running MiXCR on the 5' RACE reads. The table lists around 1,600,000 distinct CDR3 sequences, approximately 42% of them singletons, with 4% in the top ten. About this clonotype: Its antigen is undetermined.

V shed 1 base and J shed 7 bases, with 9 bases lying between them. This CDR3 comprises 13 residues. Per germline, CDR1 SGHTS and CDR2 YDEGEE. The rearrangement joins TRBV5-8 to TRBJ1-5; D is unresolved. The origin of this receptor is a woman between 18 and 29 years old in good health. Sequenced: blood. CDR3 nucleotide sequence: TGTGCCAGCAGCTTGAACAGATTCCAGCCCCAGCATTTT. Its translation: CASSLNRFQPQHF.